The 10 T cell receptor beta chains listed next were all sequenced from one sample in a study of Ad26.COV2.S vaccination and SARS-CoV-2 variants. Noted treatment: over 15 received Ad26.COV2.S at low or high dose, single or two shots; roughly 5 received placebo; per-sample allocation not given. Day 63 after the first injection of vaccine or placebo was the sampling time. Clones were read by immunoSEQ multiplex PCR, and TCRdb kept only the in-frame ones, dropping some. The table records hundreds of thousands of clones, 89% of them present only once. Sequenced here: peripheral blood, sampled in a trial of Ad26.COV2.S vaccine versus placebo. Receptors originate from a person aged 18-60 years who received the Ad26.COV2.S COVID-19 vaccine or a placebo.

J is TRBJ2-5 and V is TRBV4-3; 10 nucleotides agree with TRBD2. V trimming: 4 bases; J trimming: 5 bases; junction bases outside the gene matches: 16. Germline CDR1 and CDR2: LGHNA and YSLEER. The CDR3 covers 18 residues. The CDR3 loop reads CASSRSLGTSATGETQYF. CDR3 bases: TGCGCCAGCAGCCGCAGCCTTGGGACTAGCGCGACGGGGGAGACCCAGTACTTC.

This clone was recorded a few times. The chain employs TRBV5-1 and TRBJ2-2; D call uncertain. The CDR3 has 15 amino acids. Trimming removed 0 bases at V and 5 bases at J, with 11 bases between. Germline V CDR1 and CDR2: SGHRS, YFSETQ. The chain's CDR3 is CASSLGSPETGELFF. Here the CDR3 DNA reads TGCGCCAGCAGCTTGGGCAGCCCAGAAACCGGGGAGCTGTTTTTT.

The chain employs TRBV10-3 and TRBJ2-5, with 9 nucleotides matching TRBD1. CDR3 length: 14 amino acids. V lost 6 bases, J lost 2 bases, and 4 bases stayed unmatched. Germline lookup yields CDR1 ENHRY and CDR2 SYGVKD. The CDR3 is CAISTGTGQETQYF. CDR3 in DNA: TGTGCCATCAGCACCGGGACAGGGCAAGAGACCCAGTACTTC.

V usage is TRBV6-1 and J usage is TRBJ2-1; TRBD2 agrees at 12 bases. The CDR3 is made up of 14 amino acids. Unmatched junction bases numbered 7, after V lost 9 bases and J lost 7 bases. Germline CDR1 and CDR2: MNHNS and SASEGT. CDR3 bases: TGTGCCAGTGTCGGACTAGCGGGGAGAAATGAGCAGTTCTTC. Amino acid sequence: CASVGLAGRNEQFF.

The chain joins TRBV28 to TRBJ2-7, with a tentative D call TRBD2 (6 bases). With 7 bases removed from V and 1 base from J, the gap between germline ends came to 17 bases. Germline lookup yields CDR1 MDHEN and CDR2 SYDVKM. This CDR3 comprises 15 residues. This CDR3 reads CASNTEGTGSYEQYF. The CDR3, as DNA: TGTGCCAGCAACACGGAGGGGACGGGATCCTACGAGCAGTACTTC.

V and J are TRBV5-4 and TRBJ1-1; D may be TRBD1 (6 bases). CDR3 length equals 13 residues. Germline CDR1 reads SGHNT; CDR2 reads YYREEE (reference sequence). V lost 0 bases and J 5 bases, leaving 8 bases between the germline ends. This CDR3 is CASSLAGQTEAFF. CDR3 DNA sequence: TGTGCCAGCAGCTTGGCCGGACAGACTGAAGCTTTCTTT.

V gene TRBV7-2 combines with J gene TRBJ2-1, with D perhaps TRBD1 (6 bases). The CDR3 is 16 residues long. The ends were cut back, 1 base at V and 7 bases at J, with 17 bases in the middle. Per germline, CDR1 SGHTA and CDR2 FQGNSA. CDR3 DNA: TGTGCCAGCAGCTTAGGATCGGCAGGGGCATTTAATGAGCAGTTCTTC. Translated: CASSLGSAGAFNEQFF.

This chain connects TRBV4-2 to TRBJ2-1; TRBD2 matches 13 bases. The CDR3 consists of 16 residues. Trimming cost V 5 bases and J 6 bases; bases outside gene matches: 7. Germline V lookup: CDR1 LGHNA, CDR2 YNFKEQ. The DNA for the CDR3 is TGTGCCAGCAGCGACCCGACTAGCGGGGGGTCCAATGAGCAGTTCTTC. It yields the protein CASSDPTSGGSNEQFF.

The CDR3 DNA follows: TGTGCCTGGAGTGTAGGTCCGGCTCAGCCCCAGCATTTT. As protein: CAWSVGPAQPQHF. The chain couples TRBV30 to TRBJ1-5; no definite D call. The length of the CDR3 is 13 residues. Trimming took off 0 bases at V and 6 bases at J, with 9 bases between the two ends. CDR1 is GTSNPN and CDR2 is SVGIG in the germline V gene (reference sequence).

The rearrangement joins TRBV28 to TRBJ2-7; 8 nucleotides align to TRBD1. Germline CDR1 is MDHEN and CDR2 is SYDVKM. V lost 6 bases to trimming and J lost 8 bases; unmatched junction nucleotides: 15. This CDR3 contains 15 residues. The CDR3 DNA reads as TGTGCCAGCAGACCCACGACAGGGGCTCGGGGCCAGCAGTACGTC. It codes for CASRPTTGARGQQYV.